What follows is one T cell receptor (beta chain) and its context. Described time point: patch test 1, 2 weeks after DPC sensitization. Treatment defined: therapeutic diphenylcyclopropenone sensitization with weekly scalp DPC. Participating donors were patients with alopecia, aged 18 to 70 years, considered appropriate candidates for DPC. The data stem from a study of human T cells and chemical hapten exposure. About the research overall: Read at 6 days, the patch tests placed 0.01% DPC on the upper back.

Original data processing: The number of TCRs in each sample had a median of about 100,000 and spanned about 20,000 to 690,600. TCRdb re-derived calls from the RACE reads in MiXCR, one entry per CDR3 protein. Clone size and V and J calls follow TCRdb, not the original study. This table holds approximately 100,000 distinct CDR3 sequences, roughly 11% found once. The ends were cut back, 5 bases at V and 5 bases at J, with 19 bases in the middle. This CDR3 contains 15 residues. Per the germline V gene, CDR1 is MDHEN and CDR2 is SYDVKM. The origin of this receptor is a woman aged 40 to 55 with alopecia areata. Some clones in this sample may be carry-over from other donors' samples. This rearrangement joins TRBV28 to TRBJ2-7, with a possible D match to TRBD1 (6 bases). Here the sequenced sample was whole blood, taken in connection with sensitization to the hapten diphenylcyclopropenone (DPC). The CDR3 sequence is CASSPYTGQANEQYF. CDR3 in DNA: TGTGCCAGCAGTCCCTATACAGGGCAGGCCAACGAGCAGTACTTC. The full variable domain, completed using reference TRBV28 and TRBJ2-7, is DVKVTQSSRYLVKRTGEKVFLECVQDMDHENMFWYRQDPGLGLRLIYFSYDVKMKEKGDIPEGYSVSREKKERFSLILESASTNQTSMYLCASSPYTGQANEQYFGPGTRLTVT.